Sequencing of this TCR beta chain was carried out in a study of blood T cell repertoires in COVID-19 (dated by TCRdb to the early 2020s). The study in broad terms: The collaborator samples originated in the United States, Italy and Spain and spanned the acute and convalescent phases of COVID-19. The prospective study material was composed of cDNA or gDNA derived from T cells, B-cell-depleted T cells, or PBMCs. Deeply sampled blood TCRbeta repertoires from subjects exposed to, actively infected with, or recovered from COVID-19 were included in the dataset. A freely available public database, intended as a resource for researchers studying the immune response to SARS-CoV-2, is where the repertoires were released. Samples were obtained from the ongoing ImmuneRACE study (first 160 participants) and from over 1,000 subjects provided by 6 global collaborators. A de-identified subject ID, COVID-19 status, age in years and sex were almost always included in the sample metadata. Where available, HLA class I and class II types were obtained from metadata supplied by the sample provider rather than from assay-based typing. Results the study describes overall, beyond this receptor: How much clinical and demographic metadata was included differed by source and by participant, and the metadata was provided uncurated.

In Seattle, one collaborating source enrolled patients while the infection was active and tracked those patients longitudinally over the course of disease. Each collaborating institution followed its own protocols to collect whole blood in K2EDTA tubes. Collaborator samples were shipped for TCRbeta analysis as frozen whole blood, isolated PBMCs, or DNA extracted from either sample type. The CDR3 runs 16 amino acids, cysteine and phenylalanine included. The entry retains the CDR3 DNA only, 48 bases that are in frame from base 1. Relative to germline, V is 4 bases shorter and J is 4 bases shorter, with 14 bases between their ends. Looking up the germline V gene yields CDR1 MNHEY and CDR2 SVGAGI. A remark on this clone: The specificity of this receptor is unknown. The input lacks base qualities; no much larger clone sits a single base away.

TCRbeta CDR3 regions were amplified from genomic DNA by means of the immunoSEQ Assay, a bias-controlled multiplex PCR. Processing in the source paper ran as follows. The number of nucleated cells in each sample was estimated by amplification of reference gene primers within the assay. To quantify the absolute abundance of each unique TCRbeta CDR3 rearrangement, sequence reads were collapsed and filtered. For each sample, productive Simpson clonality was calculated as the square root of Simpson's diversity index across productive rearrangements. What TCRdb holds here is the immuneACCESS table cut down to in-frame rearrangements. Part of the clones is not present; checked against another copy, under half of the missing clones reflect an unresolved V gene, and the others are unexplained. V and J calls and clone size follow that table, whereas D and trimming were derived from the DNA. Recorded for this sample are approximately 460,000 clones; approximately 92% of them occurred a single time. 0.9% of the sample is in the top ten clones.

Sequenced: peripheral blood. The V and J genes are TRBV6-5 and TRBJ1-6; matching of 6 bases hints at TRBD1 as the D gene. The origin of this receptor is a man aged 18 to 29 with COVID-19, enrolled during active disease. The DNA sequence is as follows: TGTGCCAGCAGTTTCGACAGGAGAGATTATAATTCACCCCTCCACTTT. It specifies CASSFDRRDYNSPLHF.